One T cell receptor beta chain is described in this entry. Its target is not known. This sample stems from a study of OX40 agonist ivuxolimab in advanced cancers. At the level of the study: The patients received agonistic anti-OX40 (CD134) antibody ivuxolimab. A mean age of about 59 years, range roughly 20 to 90, was recorded, and 70% to 85% were male. The study reported partial responses in three patients: one hepatocellular carcinoma, two cutaneous melanoma. Broader study findings: Clonal expansion by week 6 occurred in CD4+ and CD8+ blood T cells (at 0.1 to 3.0 mg/kg).

Clones were sequenced by immunoSEQ multiplex PCR, and TCRdb holds only the in-frame ones, with some missing. The sample shows under 75,000 clones, about nine tenths of them seen only once. Trimming left V 0 bases short and J 4 bases short, with 7 bases between. Germline lookup yields CDR1 GTSNPN and CDR2 SVGIG (reference sequence). The CDR3 totals 13 residues. The sequence came from an adult with an advanced solid tumor such as melanoma, head and neck, liver or kidney cancer. The chain joins TRBV30 to TRBJ2-1, with D perhaps matching TRBD2 (5 bases). Sequenced here: CD4+ or CD8+ T cells sorted from blood, sampled in a trial of the OX40 agonist ivuxolimab. The DNA of the CDR3 is TGTGCCTGGAGTGTAGGGAGTTACAATGAGCAGTTCTTC. It yields the protein CAWSVGSYNEQFF.